This T cell receptor (beta chain) was sequenced in a study of shared clonotypes between healthy human individuals. As for the study in general: Per donor, three plates held CD4 naive cells, three held CD4 memory, two held CD8 naive and one held CD8 memory.

As for this clone: Its antigen is unidentified.

Each sorted subset replicate got 200 ng genomic DNA, tens of thousands of genomes. Libraries were prepared by immunoSEQ multiplex PCR; TCRdb keeps only in-frame clonotypes and omits some of them. Of about 2 million clones in the sample, around 95% were seen once. This CDR3 has 15 residues. Germline V gene lookup returns CDR1 MGHRA and CDR2 YSYEKL. J was trimmed by 7 bases and V by 1 base; bases with no gene match: 6. Study-level results: Among four donors, around 5% of naive CD4 clonotypes were found in common. Researchers found naive subsets generally carried larger estimated richness than memory subsets.

The sequencing input was naive CD4+ T cells sorted from blood. Subset noted: CD45RA+ positively selected. V usage is TRBV4-1 and J usage is TRBJ2-1; 8 nucleotides line up with TRBD2. The sequence was collected from a man aged 18 to 35 in good health. CDR3 bases: TGCGCCAGCAGCCAAGTAGGTACTAGCGGAAATGAGCAGTTCTTC. This codes for CASSQVGTSGNEQFF.